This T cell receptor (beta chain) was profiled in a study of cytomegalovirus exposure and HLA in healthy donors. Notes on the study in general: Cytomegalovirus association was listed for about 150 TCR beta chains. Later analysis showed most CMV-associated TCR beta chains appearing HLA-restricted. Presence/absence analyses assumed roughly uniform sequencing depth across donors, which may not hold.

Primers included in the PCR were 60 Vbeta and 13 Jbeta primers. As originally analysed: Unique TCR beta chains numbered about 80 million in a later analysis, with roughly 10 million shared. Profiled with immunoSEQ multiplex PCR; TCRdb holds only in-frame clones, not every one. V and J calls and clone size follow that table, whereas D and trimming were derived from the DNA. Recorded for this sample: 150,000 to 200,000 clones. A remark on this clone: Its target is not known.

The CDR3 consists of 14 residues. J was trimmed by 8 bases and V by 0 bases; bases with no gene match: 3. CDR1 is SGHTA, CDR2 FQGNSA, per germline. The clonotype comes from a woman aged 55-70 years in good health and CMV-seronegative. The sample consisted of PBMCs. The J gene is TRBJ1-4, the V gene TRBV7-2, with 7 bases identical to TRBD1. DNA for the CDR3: TGTGCCAGCAGCTTAGCGCCACAGGGGGAAAAACTGTTTTTT. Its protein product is CASSLAPQGEKLFF.